Here is one T cell receptor beta chain with its context. No antigen is known for it. CDR1 and CDR2 (germline): GTSNPN, SVGIG (reference sequence). The CDR3 sequence is 14 residues long. The V and J ends lost 7 bases and 3 bases, in that order; junction bases with no gene match: 6. The entry originates in a study of cytomegalovirus exposure and HLA in healthy donors. The PCR used 60 Vbeta and 13 Jbeta primers. Repertoires were generated with immunoSEQ multiplex PCR, while TCRdb's copy carries only in-frame clones and drops some. There are 200,000 to 250,000 clones in the sample; approximately 79% occur only once, and 1.5% to 2% lies in the top ten. Study outcomes and limitations: Using the classifier, cytomegalovirus status was reportedly diagnosed with high specificity and sensitivity. Whilst most TCR sequences proved rare, a subset of public TCRs occurred across many donors.

The receptor's source is a man in his late teens or twenties in good health and CMV-seronegative. Sequences were obtained from PBMCs. V gene TRBV30 combines with J gene TRBJ2-7; TRBD2 matches at 13 bases. The DNA for the CDR3 is TGTGCCTCGGGGACTAGCGGGACTCTCTACGAGCAGTACTTC. This gives the protein CASGTSGTLYEQYF.